The present T cell receptor (beta chain) was sequenced within a study of blood T cell repertoires in COVID-19 (dated by TCRdb to about 2020). About the study as a whole: Samples covering the acute and convalescent phases of COVID-19 were provided by collaborators in the United States, Italy and Spain. Subjects who had been exposed to COVID-19, were actively infected with it, or had recovered from it provided the deeply sampled blood TCRbeta repertoires that made up the dataset. A de-identified subject ID, COVID-19 status, age in years and sex were almost always included in the sample metadata. Where available, HLA class I and class II types were taken from metadata supplied by the sample provider and were not determined by assay-based typing. The repertoires were made available in a free public database intended to serve as a resource for research on the immune response to SARS-CoV-2. Samples came from the ongoing ImmuneRACE study (first 160 participants) plus 1,254 subjects from 6 global collaborators. The prospective study material was composed of cDNA or gDNA derived from T cells, B-cell-depleted T cells, or PBMCs.

Participants in the prospective study were enrolled through a virtual design, were aged about 18 to 100 years, and lived in approximately 24 United States geographic areas. Cohort assignment in the prospective study relied on participant-reported clinical history from a screening survey and a study questionnaire. For ImmuneRACE Cohort 3, a participant was defined as recovered based on two consecutive negative NP/OP PCR tests, clearance by a healthcare professional, or resolution of symptoms. In the prospective study, mobile phlebotomists collected whole blood, serum and a nasopharyngeal or oropharyngeal swab from each participant. Prospective study participants could optionally give additional blood draws and questionnaires over an approximately two-month period. Prospective study blood samples were shipped either frozen or at room temperature before DNA extraction. V was cut back by 6 bases and J by 5 bases, leaving a gap of 13 bases between them. From a lookup of the germline V gene, CDR1 and CDR2 are MRHNA and SNTAGT. Spanning cysteine to phenylalanine, the CDR3 consists of 13 amino acids. Left in the record is the CDR3 DNA by itself, 39 bases read in frame from the first base.

Comment on this clone: Its antigen is not yet known. No qualities accompany the bases; no much larger clone lies one base away.

TCRbeta CDR3 regions were amplified from genomic DNA by means of the immunoSEQ Assay, a bias-controlled multiplex PCR. For the original study's pipeline: Within the assay, amplification of reference gene primers was used to estimate how many nucleated cells each sample contained. Sequence reads were collapsed and filtered to measure the absolute abundance of every unique TCRbeta CDR3 rearrangement. For each sample, productive Simpson clonality was calculated as the square root of Simpson's diversity index over productive rearrangements. Imported from immuneACCESS, the table was reduced by TCRdb to in-frame sequences with V and J called. These copies leave out some clones; in studies compared against another copy, an unresolved V gene accounts for under half, and the cause of the remainder is not known. V, J and clone size are those of that table, while D and trimming were read from the DNA. Within this sample are about 380,000 clones, with more than 75% of them counted one time only. The top ten clones comprise almost 3% of the sample.

What the work shows at the level of the full study, not this receptor alone: Clinical and demographic metadata were provided uncurated, with the amount varying by source and participant.

Input material: PBMCs or T cells enriched from blood (not recorded which). The rearrangement joined TRBV6-4 to TRBJ1-1; no D gene is confidently identified. The clonotype was recovered from a woman under 40 who had recovered from COVID-19. CDR3 protein: CASREEVWTEAFF. Here is the DNA: TGTGCCAGCAGGGAAGAGGTTTGGACTGAAGCTTTCTTT.